This is a list of T cell receptor beta chains from one sample in a study of shared clonotypes between healthy human individuals. Profiling relied on immunoSEQ multiplex PCR, and the TCRdb table lists in-frame clones only, not all of them. The data hold about 490,000 clones, with roughly 80% observed a single time. The specimen sequenced was PBMCs. Source of these receptors: a woman aged 35 to 49 in good health. Some clones in this sample may be carry-over from other donors' samples. Each CDR3 is given with its conserved first and last residue. A D gene is named only where the DNA matches it firmly.

v_gene,d_gene,j_gene,CDR3aa
TRBV6-4,.,TRBJ2-7,CASSASTWGEQYF
TRBV10-3,TRBD2,TRBJ2-1,CAISWTSGYNEQFF
TRBV28,TRBD1,TRBJ1-1,CASSNRGKNTEAFF
TRBV5-8,.,TRBJ2-5,CASSLGQTTAFQETQYF
TRBV10-1,TRBD2,TRBJ2-2,CASMASGDTGELFF
TRBV6-1,.,TRBJ2-2,CASSEPPSPGELFF
TRBV5-1,TRBD1,TRBJ1-2,CASSLRGVRTGGFGYTF
TRBV19,.,TRBJ1-1,CASSIPGVNTEAFF
TRBV2,.,TRBJ1-4,CASIYRETNEKLFF
TRBV5-4,TRBD2,TRBJ2-2,CASSAGLAGNTGELFF
TRBV5-1,.,TRBJ2-2,CASSLGVEGGKLFF
TRBV5-1,.,TRBJ2-3,CASSIGLSTDTQYF
TRBV18,.,TRBJ2-5,CASSPREETQYF
TRBV19,.,TRBJ1-1,CASQTGQNTEAFF
TRBV7-3,.,TRBJ2-5,CASSGEDQETQYF
TRBV5-1,.,TRBJ1-3,CASSLSGMSLSGNTIYF
TRBV5-1,.,TRBJ2-7,CASSLVGGQQGTYEQYF
TRBV7-3,.,TRBJ1-4,CASSLRAGDGEKLFF
TRBV28,.,TRBJ1-4,CASSPAQAGDEKLFF
TRBV4-3,TRBD2,TRBJ2-4,CASSQDAGRVKNIQYF
TRBV2,.,TRBJ1-4,CASSEVPRRVNEKLFF
TRBV6-5,TRBD2,TRBJ2-1,CASSVQGGSYNEQFF
TRBV7-2,.,TRBJ1-4,CASSFRSGGANEKLFF
TRBV7-7,.,TRBJ2-1,CASSPVPPGEQFF
TRBV19,.,TRBJ1-1,CASSDRTTDEAFF
TRBV28,.,TRBJ2-1,CASSLGLGDYNEQFF
TRBV13,TRBD1,TRBJ2-5,CASSHGQGWETQYF